The 14 T cell receptor beta chains below all came from one sample that was sequenced in a study of cytomegalovirus exposure and HLA in healthy donors. PCR primers comprised 60 Vbeta and 13 Jbeta primers. The table came from immunoSEQ multiplex PCR; TCRdb's copy has only in-frame clones and leaves some out. The sample lists tens of thousands of clones, 80% to 90% occurring once. Sequenced sample: PBMCs. The receptors originated from a woman aged 30 to 39 in good health and CMV-seronegative.

The CDR3 nucleotides are TGTGCCACCAGTCTCGGGACAGGCGCTAACTATGGCTACACCTTC. Amino acids: CATSLGTGANYGYTF. The chain uses TRBV15 and TRBJ1-2; 8 bases fit TRBD1. The CDR3 covers 15 residues. Looked up from germline, CDR1 is LNHNV and CDR2 is YYDKDF (reference sequence). Trimming took 6 bases from V and 0 from J; bases not matched to a gene: 6. Using reference TRBV15 and TRBJ1-2 for the parts outside the CDR3, the full variable domain is DAMVIQNPRYQVTQFGKPVTLSCSQTLNHNVMYWYQQKSSQAPKLLFHYYDKDFNNEADTPDNFQSRRPNTSFCFLDIRSPGLGDTAMYLCATSLGTGANYGYTFGSGTRLTVV.

This chain links TRBV5-4 with TRBJ1-5; maybe TRBD1 (5 bases). The ends were cut back, 2 bases at V and 2 bases at J, with 20 bases in the middle. Germline assignment: CDR1 SGHNT and CDR2 YYREEE (reference sequence). The CDR3 has 18 amino acids. DNA for the CDR3: TGTGCCAGCAGCTTCTACACGGGACTCGGGACCGGCAATCAGCCCCAGCATTTT. This codes for CASSFYTGLGTGNQPQHF. Variable domain in full (rest from reference TRBV5-4 and TRBJ1-5): ETGVTQSPTHLIKTRGQQVTLRCSSQSGHNTVSWYQQALGQGPQFIFQYYREEENGRGNFPPRFSGLQFPNYSSELNVNALELDDSALYLCASSFYTGLGTGNQPQHFGDGTRLSIL.

CDR3 sequence: CASSPAPTPGQGRMWTEAFF. The CDR3 DNA sequence: TGCGCCAGCAGTCCTGCCCCTACTCCGGGACAGGGGAGGATGTGGACTGAAGCTTTCTTT. The chain is built from TRBV23-1 and TRBJ1-1; TRBD1 agrees at 10 bases. TRBV23-1 is an open reading frame, and its role is uncertain. V dropped 4 bases and J dropped 5; count of bases not matched to a gene: 22. There are 20 residues in the CDR3.

A few counts support this clone. The chain employs TRBV2 and TRBJ1-5; D may be TRBD1 (5 bases). This CDR3 contains 15 residues. V was pared by 6 bases and J by 8 bases, with 20 bases between. CDR1 is SNHLY and CDR2 is FYNNEI in the germline V gene. The CDR3 bases are TGTGCCAGCAGAGCTATCAGGGCGCCCTTGGAGCCCCAGCATTTT. It translates to CASRAIRAPLEPQHF.

The rearrangement joins TRBV19 to TRBJ2-1; 7 nucleotides match TRBD2. The V gene's germline CDR1 is LNHDA and CDR2 SQIVND (reference sequence). With 6 bases clipped from V and 8 bases from J, the junction kept 16 bases outside the gene matches. This CDR3 comprises 16 residues. For the CDR3, the DNA is TGTGCCAGTAGACCCCTACCGGGACTATCGTGGGATGAGCAGTTCTTC. This translates into CASRPLPGLSWDEQFF.

This chain uses TRBV5-1 with TRBJ1-6, with a weak D call TRBD1 (6 bases). The CDR3 loop spans 14 amino acids. In germline, CDR1 is SGHRS, CDR2 YFSETQ. Trimming left V 4 bases short and J 6 bases short, with 11 bases between. The CDR3: CASSGGHFNSPLHF. CDR3 coding DNA: TGCGCCAGCAGCGGGGGACACTTTAATTCACCCCTCCACTTT.

V is TRBV19 and J is TRBJ2-5; TRBD1 aligns across 8 bases. The germline V gene has CDR1 LNHDA and CDR2 SQIVND (reference sequence). The CDR3 length is 12 residues. V shed 10 bases, J shed 4 bases, and the junction held 5 bases outside the gene matches. CDR3: CATSDRGETQYF. The CDR3 region has the DNA TGTGCCACCTCCGACAGGGGAGAGACCCAGTACTTC.

The rearrangement uses TRBV7-6 and TRBJ2-4; the match to TRBD2 covers 11 bases. The CDR3 spans 16 residues. J was trimmed by 10 bases and V by 5 bases; bases with no gene match: 13. Per germline, CDR1 SGHVS and CDR2 FNYEAQ. Written as DNA, the CDR3 is TGTGCCAGCAGCCCAAATAGCGGGGGGGGCTCCCGGATTCAGTACTTC. Its translation: CASSPNSGGGSRIQYF.

The chain combines TRBV1 with TRBJ1-2. TRBV1 is an annotated pseudogene. CDR3 length: 16 amino acids. The CDR3 bases are TGCACCAGCAGCCAATGCCCCCAGGGACTTATCTATGGCTACACCTTC. It specifies CTSSQCPQGLIYGYTF.

This clone appeared a few times. The V and J genes are TRBV10-1 and TRBJ1-4; D gene uncertain. CDR3 size: 14 residues. Per the germline V gene, CDR1 is WNHNN and CDR2 is SYGVQD (reference sequence). V was shortened by 0 bases and J by 6 bases, with 8 bases between the two germline ends. The CDR3 sequence: CASSESPGDEKLFF. In DNA form, the CDR3 reads TGCGCCAGCAGTGAGTCGCCCGGTGATGAAAAACTGTTTTTT.

The genes are TRBV30 and TRBJ2-7; possibly TRBD1 for D (6 bases). The CDR3 consists of 13 residues. Germline CDR1 reads GTSNPN; CDR2 reads SVGIG (reference sequence). V was shortened by 4 bases and J by 6 bases, with 16 bases between the two germline ends. Written as DNA, the CDR3 is TGTGCCTGGAAGGGGGACACATACTCCGAGCAGTACTTC. Translation: CAWKGDTYSEQYF.

The J gene is TRBJ2-3, the V gene TRBV6-1; possible D gene TRBD2, 7 bases. Germline V gene sequence: CDR1 MNHNS, CDR2 SASEGT. The V end was cut by 2 bases, the J end by 4 bases, with 13 bases between. This CDR3 has 15 residues. The CDR3, as DNA: TGTGCCAGCAGTGAACGTTGGGGGGGCGCAGATACGCAGTATTTT. Amino acids: CASSERWGGADTQYF.

The chain recombines TRBV7-9 with TRBJ1-1; TRBD1 matches at 8 bases. The ends lost 5 bases at V and 4 bases at J; junction bases unmatched: 9. The CDR3 totals 15 residues. Germline-derived CDR1 and CDR2 are SEHNR and FQNEAQ (reference sequence). The CDR3 sequence is CASSASQGVGTEAFF. CDR3 nucleotides: TGTGCCAGCAGCGCGTCACAGGGGGTGGGCACTGAAGCTTTCTTT.

The J gene is TRBJ1-5, the V gene TRBV4-2, with unresolved D. The V end lost 1 base, the J end lost 5 bases, and 15 bases lay between the germline ends. Germline CDR1 and CDR2: LGHNA and YNFKEQ. The CDR3 sequence is 16 residues long. The CDR3 reads CASSQGMEALHQPQHF. Written as DNA, the CDR3 is TGTGCCAGCAGCCAAGGAATGGAGGCTTTGCATCAGCCCCAGCATTTT.